This T cell receptor (beta chain) was sequenced in a study of human T cells and chemical hapten exposure. Overall study results and limits: The number of TCRs over 1 in 1000 frequency stayed unchanged after DPC.

TCRdb independently ran MiXCR on the RACE reads; one entry per CDR3 protein. The sample comprises about 84,000 distinct CDR3 sequences, 8.5% to 12% of which are singletons, and about 5% rests with the top ten. The germline V and J ends were trimmed by 3 bases and 4 bases, with 16 bases remaining between them. Germline V gene lookup returns CDR1 DFQATT and CDR2 SNEGSKA (reference sequence). The length of the CDR3 is 15 residues. This clonotype was recorded a few times. The antigen remains unidentified. Time point described: patch test 2, 6 weeks after DPC sensitization. Noted treatment: therapeutic diphenylcyclopropenone sensitization with weekly scalp DPC. Prior to each patch test being applied, blood was drawn.

This receptor was identified in a woman between 50 and 59 years old with alopecia areata. Some clones in this sample may be carry-over from other donors' samples. Here the sequenced sample was whole blood, taken in connection with sensitization to the hapten diphenylcyclopropenone (DPC). The chain couples TRBV20-1 to TRBJ1-5; D unresolved. CDR3 sequence reads: CSASSPDGLNQPQHF. The CDR3 nucleotides are TGCAGTGCTAGTTCACCGGACGGATTAAATCAGCCCCAGCATTTT.